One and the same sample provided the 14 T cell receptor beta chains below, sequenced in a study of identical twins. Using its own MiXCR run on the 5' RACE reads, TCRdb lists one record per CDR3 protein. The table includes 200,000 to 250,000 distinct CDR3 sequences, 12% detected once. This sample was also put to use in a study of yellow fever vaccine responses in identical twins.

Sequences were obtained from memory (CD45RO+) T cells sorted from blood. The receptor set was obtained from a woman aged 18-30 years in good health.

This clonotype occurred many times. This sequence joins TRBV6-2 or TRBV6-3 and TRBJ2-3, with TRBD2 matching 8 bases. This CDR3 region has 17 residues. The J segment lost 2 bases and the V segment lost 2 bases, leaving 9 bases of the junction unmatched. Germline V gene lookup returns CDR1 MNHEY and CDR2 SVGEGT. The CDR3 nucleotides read TGTGCCAGCAGTTACCCCCCACAAGCGGGGGCCACAGATACGCAGTATTTT. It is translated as CASSYPPQAGATDTQYF.

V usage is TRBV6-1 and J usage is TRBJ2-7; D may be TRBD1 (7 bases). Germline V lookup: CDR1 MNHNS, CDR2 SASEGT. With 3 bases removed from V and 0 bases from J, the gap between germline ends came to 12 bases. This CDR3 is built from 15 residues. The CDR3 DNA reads TGTGCCAGCAGTGATTGGGGGGACAGCTCCTACGAGCAGTACTTC. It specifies CASSDWGDSSYEQYF.

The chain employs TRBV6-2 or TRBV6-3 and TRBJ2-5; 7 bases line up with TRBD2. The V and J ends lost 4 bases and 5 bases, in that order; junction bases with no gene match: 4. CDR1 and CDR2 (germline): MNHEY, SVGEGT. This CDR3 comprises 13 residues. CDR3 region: CASSSGLIETQYF. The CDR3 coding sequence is TGTGCCAGCAGTTCGGGACTAATTGAGACCCAGTACTTC.

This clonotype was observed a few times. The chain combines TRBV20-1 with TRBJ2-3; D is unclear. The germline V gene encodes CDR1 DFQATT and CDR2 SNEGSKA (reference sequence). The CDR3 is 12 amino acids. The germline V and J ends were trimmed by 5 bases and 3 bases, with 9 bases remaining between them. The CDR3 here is CSAPISTDTQYF. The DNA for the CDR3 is TGCAGTGCTCCGATCAGTACAGATACGCAGTATTTT.

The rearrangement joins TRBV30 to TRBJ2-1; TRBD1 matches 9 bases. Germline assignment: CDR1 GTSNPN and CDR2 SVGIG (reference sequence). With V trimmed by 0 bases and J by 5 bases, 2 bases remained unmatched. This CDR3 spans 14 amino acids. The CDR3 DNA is TGTGCCTGGAGTGTCGGGACAGGGAACAATGAGCAGTTCTTC. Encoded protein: CAWSVGTGNNEQFF.

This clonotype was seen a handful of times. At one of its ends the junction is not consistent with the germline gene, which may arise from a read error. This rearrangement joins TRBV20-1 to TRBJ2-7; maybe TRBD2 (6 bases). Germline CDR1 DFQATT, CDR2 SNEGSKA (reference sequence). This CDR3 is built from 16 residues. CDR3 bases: TGCAATGCTAGAGACGGTGAGCGGGCGGGCTCCTACGAGCAGTACTTC. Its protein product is CNARDGERAGSYEQYF.

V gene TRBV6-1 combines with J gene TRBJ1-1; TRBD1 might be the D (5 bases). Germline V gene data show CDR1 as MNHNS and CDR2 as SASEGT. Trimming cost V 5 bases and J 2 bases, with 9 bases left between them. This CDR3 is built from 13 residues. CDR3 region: CASSKDSNTEAFF. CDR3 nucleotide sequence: TGTGCCAGCAGTAAAGACAGCAACACTGAAGCTTTCTTT.

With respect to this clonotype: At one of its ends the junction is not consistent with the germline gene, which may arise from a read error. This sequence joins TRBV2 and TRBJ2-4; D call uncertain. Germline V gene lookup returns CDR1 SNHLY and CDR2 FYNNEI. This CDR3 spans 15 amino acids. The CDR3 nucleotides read TGTGCCAGCGGTGAAGCGCAAGGGTTTAAAAACATTCAGTACTTC. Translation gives CASGEAQGFKNIQYF.

The chain's CDR3 is CSARLLTANSPLHF. CDR3 DNA sequence: TGCAGTGCTAGGCTCTTGACAGCAAATTCACCCCTCCACTTT. The chain employs TRBV20-1 and TRBJ1-6; D may be TRBD1 (5 bases). Germline-derived CDR1 and CDR2 are DFQATT and SNEGSKA (reference sequence). The CDR3 runs to 14 residues. V dropped 3 bases and J dropped 7 bases, with 13 bases sitting between them.

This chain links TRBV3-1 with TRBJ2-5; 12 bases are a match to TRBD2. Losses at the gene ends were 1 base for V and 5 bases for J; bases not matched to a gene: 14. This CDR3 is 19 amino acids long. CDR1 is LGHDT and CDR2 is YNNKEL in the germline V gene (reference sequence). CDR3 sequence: CASSQVSSGRASGLETQYF. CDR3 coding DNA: TGTGCCAGCAGCCAAGTGTCTAGCGGGAGGGCCTCGGGTCTGGAGACCCAGTACTTC.

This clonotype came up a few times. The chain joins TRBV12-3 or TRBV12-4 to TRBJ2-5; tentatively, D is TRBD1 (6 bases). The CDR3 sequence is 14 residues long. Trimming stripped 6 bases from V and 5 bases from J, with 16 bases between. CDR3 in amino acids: CASRPSRGMETQYF. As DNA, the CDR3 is TGTGCCAGCAGACCCAGTAGGGGGATGGAGACCCAGTACTTC.

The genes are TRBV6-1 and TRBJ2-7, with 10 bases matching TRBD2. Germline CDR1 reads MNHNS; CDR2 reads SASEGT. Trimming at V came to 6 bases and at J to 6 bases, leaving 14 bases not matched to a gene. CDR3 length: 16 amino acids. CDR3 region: CASSTLAGVSGSEQYF. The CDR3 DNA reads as TGTGCCAGCAGCACGCTAGCGGGAGTATCAGGTTCCGAGCAGTACTTC.

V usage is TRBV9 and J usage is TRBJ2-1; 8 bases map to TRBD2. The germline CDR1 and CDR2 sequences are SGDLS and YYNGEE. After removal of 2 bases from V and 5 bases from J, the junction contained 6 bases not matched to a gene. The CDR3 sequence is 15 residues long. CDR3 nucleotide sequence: TGTGCCAGCAGCGTTAGCGGGGCCTCTCACAATGAGCAGTTCTTC. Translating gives CASSVSGASHNEQFF.

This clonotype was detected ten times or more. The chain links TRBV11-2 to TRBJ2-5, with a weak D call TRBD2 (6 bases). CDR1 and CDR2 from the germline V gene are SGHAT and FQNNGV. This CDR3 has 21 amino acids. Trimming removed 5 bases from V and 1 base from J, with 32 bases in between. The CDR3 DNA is TGTGCCAGCAGCCCCCTAAAATGGGTCCAATCCGGCGGGGACCTCCAAGAGACCCAGTACTTC. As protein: CASSPLKWVQSGGDLQETQYF.